Listed here is a single T cell receptor beta chain. The specificity of this receptor is unknown. Per-base quality was not reported, and no clone a single base away is much larger than it. The library relied on the immunoSEQ multiplex PCR assay. As for the original processing: To diagnose cytomegalovirus status from the catalog of TCR beta chain sequences, a statistical classification framework was built. TCRdb carries this immuneACCESS record with in-frame sequences only. Its versions omit some clonotypes, under half of them owing to an unresolved V gene in the studies checked, with the rest unexplained. The DNA was the basis for D and trimming; V, J and clone size are from that table. The sample table lists around 94,000 clones, approximately 94% of them with a count of one. The ten most abundant clones make up approximately 0.91% of the sample. The data belong to a study of cytomegalovirus exposure and HLA in healthy donors (dated by TCRdb to 2017 to 2019). General notes on the study: The approximately 710 repertoires of the first cohort and the 110 or so validation repertoires were produced on the same platform, according to a later analysis. To predict cytomegalovirus infection status, the study brought together high-throughput TCR immunosequencing, statistical association of individual TCRs with disease status, and machine learning. In addition to the first cohort of roughly 670 subjects, a separate validation cohort of approximately 110 different subjects was used. The study was designed to test whether signatures of past pathogen exposure could be identified by cataloging public T cell receptors.

Here is what the overall study found, with its caveats: Subsequent analysis determined that TCRs grouped into clusters in the first cohort also showed a tendency toward co-occurrence across the 120 or so validation repertoires, and 94% of cluster scores exceeded 0. The authors suggested that the approach could potentially be extended to other disease states and immunological phenotypes. Most TCR sequences were observed very rarely across donors, whereas some public TCRs were present in many individuals. In vitro tests confirmed that a few of the cytomegalovirus-associated TCR beta chains recognize cytomegalovirus antigens. A later analysis lacked HLA typing for the validation cohort, so it scored co-occurrence in that cohort across all 110 or so repertoires. Cytomegalovirus status was reported to be diagnosed by the classifier with high specificity and sensitivity in both the original and validation cohorts. The study listed 150 to 200 TCR beta chains as associated with cytomegalovirus.

CDR1 and CDR2, per the germline V gene, are ENHRY and SYGVKD. The trim is 6 bases for V and 5 bases for J, with a gap of 11 bases between the germline ends. The CDR3 covers 12 residues, taking in both the cysteine and the phenylalanine. The retained sequence is limited to the CDR3, 36 bases, with the frame set at the first base. The donors were included in the validation cohort of 90 to 150 subjects, a group kept apart from the roughly 700-subject first cohort. This TCR derives from a woman between 18 and 29 years old in good health and CMV-seronegative. Sequences were obtained from PBMCs. The rearranged segments are TRBV10-3 and TRBJ2-7; a weak D assignment points to TRBD2 (6 bases agree). The sequence in DNA is TGTGCCATCAGGGGGACGGGGGACGAGCAGTACTTC. This gives the protein CAIRGTGDEQYF.